These 15 T cell receptor beta chains were all obtained from the same sample, sequenced in a study of T cells after yellow fever vaccination. TCRdb passed the 5' RACE reads through MiXCR, listing each CDR3 protein once. This table has 250,000 to 400,000 distinct CDR3 sequences, 4.1% appearing once. This specimen was PBMCs, taken 5 days after the yellow fever booster vaccination. These receptors all come from a young man who received the YFV17D yellow fever vaccine.

This clonotype was observed a few times. The chain couples TRBV15 to TRBJ2-2; D possibly corresponds to TRBD2 (7 bases). The CDR3 extends over 15 amino acids. The V end was cut by 3 bases, the J end by 3 bases, with 11 bases between. Germline CDR1 reads LNHNV; CDR2 reads YYDKDF (reference sequence). CDR3 amino acids: CATSSRRGHTGELFF. The CDR3 bases are TGTGCCACCAGCAGTCGGCGGGGGCACACCGGGGAGCTGTTTTTT.

The rearrangement uses TRBV12-3 or TRBV12-4 and TRBJ1-3; 7 positions agree with TRBD1. This CDR3 is built from 15 residues. Trimming took 3 bases from V and 5 from J; bases not matched to a gene: 7. CDR3 in amino acids: CASSFRRGRRNTIYF. CDR3 nucleotides: TGTGCCAGCAGTTTCCGTAGGGGGCGTAGAAACACCATATATTTT.

This clonotype has only a few counts. The chain recombines TRBV10-3 with TRBJ2-2; TRBD1 might be the D (5 bases). The CDR3 sequence is 16 residues long. The V and J ends lost 10 bases and 7 bases respectively, with 25 bases between them. CDR1 is ENHRY, CDR2 SYGVKD, per germline. The CDR3 DNA is TGTGCCACGAAAGCATGGGATTTAGGGGCTCACGGGGAGCTGTTTTTT. Translated, it gives CATKAWDLGAHGELFF.

The chain is built from TRBV20-1 and TRBJ2-5, with unresolved D. Germline loops: CDR1 DFQATT, CDR2 SNEGSKA (reference sequence). The CDR3 has 14 amino acids. V dropped 0 bases and J dropped 2 bases, with 10 bases sitting between them. The CDR3 DNA reads TGCAGTGCTAGAGAAGGACGGATACAAGAGACCCAGTACTTC. This encodes CSAREGRIQETQYF.

The sample holds a few counts of this clonotype. The chain combines TRBV4-1 with TRBJ1-2, with D tentatively TRBD1 (5 bases). The germline V gene encodes CDR1 MGHRA and CDR2 YSYEKL. The CDR3 contains 15 residues. V was trimmed by 2 bases and J by 5 bases, leaving 15 bases between them. The CDR3: CASSQPGLPPYGYTF. The CDR3 DNA follows: TGCGCCAGCAGCCAACCGGGACTCCCACCTTATGGCTACACCTTC.

This clonotype has only a few counts. The chain has TRBV10-3 and TRBJ2-5; D may correspond to TRBD1 or TRBD2 (6 bases each). The germline V and J ends were trimmed by 9 bases and 1 base, with 18 bases remaining between them. There are 15 residues in the CDR3. Germline V gives CDR1 ENHRY, CDR2 SYGVKD. The CDR3 loop is CAIRASGASQETQYF. CDR3 DNA: TGTGCCATTCGAGCCTCGGGGGCTTCCCAAGAGACCCAGTACTTC.

This clonotype showed up just a few times. The chain has TRBV11-2 and TRBJ2-7, with D possibly matching TRBD2 (5 bases). From germline, CDR1 is SGHAT and CDR2 FQNNGV. Trimming stripped 5 bases from V and 2 bases from J, with 13 bases between. This CDR3 contains 14 residues. This chain's CDR3 is CASSNRPGTYEQYV. The DNA of the CDR3 is TGTGCCAGCAGCAATAGGCCGGGAACCTACGAGCAGTACGTC.

This clonotype was recorded a few times. The chain combines TRBV20-1 with TRBJ2-3, with 10 nucleotides matching TRBD1. This CDR3 is 14 amino acids long. V lost 5 bases, J lost 1 base, and 3 bases stayed unmatched. Germline lookup yields CDR1 DFQATT and CDR2 SNEGSKA (reference sequence). In nucleotides, the CDR3 is TGCAGTGCTTGGGACAGGGGAGGCACAGATACGCAGTATTTT. Protein product: CSAWDRGGTDTQYF.

This clonotype was observed at least ten times. The V call is TRBV7-9, the J call TRBJ1-1; D is unresolved. The V gene lost 4 bases and the J gene lost 1 base, with 10 bases spanning the gap. CDR1 is SEHNR and CDR2 is FQNEAQ in the germline V gene (reference sequence). This CDR3 is built from 14 residues. CDR3 bases: TGTGCCAGCAGCTCGTCCAGTACGAACACTGAAGCTTTCTTT. This encodes CASSSSSTNTEAFF.

This clonotype was seen many times. The CDR3 here is CASSTGTGQLSSGGYTF. CDR3 bases: TGTGCCAGCAGCACGGGGACGGGACAGCTTAGTTCGGGAGGCTACACCTTC. The chain carries TRBV7-9 and TRBJ1-2; the match to TRBD1 covers 7 bases. This CDR3 is built from 17 residues. The V gene's germline CDR1 is SEHNR and CDR2 FQNEAQ (reference sequence). The ends lost 5 bases at V and 8 bases at J; junction bases unmatched: 20.

The CDR3 DNA reads as TGTGCCAGCAGTCAAGGGCATCCTCTCTCCTACGAGCAGTACGTC. Translating it yields CASSQGHPLSYEQYV. The chain uses TRBV28 and TRBJ2-7; D is uncertain. The ends were cut back, 5 bases at V and 0 bases at J, with 14 bases in the middle. Looked up from germline, CDR1 is MDHEN and CDR2 is SYDVKM. The CDR3 contains 15 residues.

The chain combines TRBV6-5 with TRBJ1-3, with 9 bases aligning to TRBD1. CDR3 length: 17 residues. J lost 0 bases, V lost 4 bases, and 7 bases had no gene match. Germline CDR1 and CDR2: MNHEY and SVGAGI. The CDR3 spells CASSSSGQGGSGNTIYF. CDR3 coding DNA: TGTGCCAGCAGTTCCTCGGGACAGGGTGGCTCTGGAAACACCATATATTTT.

The chain has TRBV10-3 and TRBJ2-7; 12 positions agree with TRBD1. V was clipped by 6 bases and J by 3 bases; unmatched bases: 6. The V gene's germline CDR1 is ENHRY and CDR2 SYGVKD. CDR3 size: 15 residues. The CDR3 DNA sequence: TGTGCCATCAGGGACCGGGACAGGGGGCTCTACGAGCAGTACGTC. Translated: CAIRDRDRGLYEQYV.

The chain employs TRBV5-4 and TRBJ1-1; no clear D. The V and J ends lost 5 bases and 2 bases respectively, with 13 bases between them. Germline V gives CDR1 SGHNT, CDR2 YYREEE (reference sequence). The CDR3 covers 14 residues. The CDR3 protein is CASRVRPFNTEAFF. DNA of the CDR3: TGTGCCAGCAGGGTCCGTCCGTTCAACACTGAAGCTTTCTTT.

V is TRBV7-2 and J is TRBJ1-2; perhaps TRBD1 as D (5 bases). This CDR3 has 16 amino acids. V was shortened by 5 bases and J by 5 bases, with 21 bases between the two germline ends. Germline V gene sequence: CDR1 SGHTA, CDR2 FQGNSA. The CDR3 bases are TGTGCCAGCAGCCCAATACAGGTCACGGGGGGATATGGCTACACCTTC. Translated, it gives CASSPIQVTGGYGYTF.